This TCR beta chain stems from a study of T cells in Graves' hyperthyroidism and ophthalmopathy. General study results and limits: Clonotypes that were expanded in thyroid above 0.001 mostly appeared in blood too.

Comments on this clonotype: Its specificity is unknown.

Regions amplified from RNA transcripts were the TCR beta CDR3 regions. The primer set for the first-round RT-PCR of the TCR CDR3 was HTBI. TCRdb itself ran the multiplex PCR reads through MiXCR, one entry per CDR3 protein. This table holds about 530,000 distinct CDR3 sequences, about 15% found once. The CDR3 is made up of 16 amino acids. Germline CDR1 SGHTA, CDR2 FQGNSA. Trimming stripped 6 bases from V and 0 bases from J, with 17 bases between. Ophthalmopathy patients all had a Clinical Activity Score of at least 3, a NOSPECS grade of at least 4 and disease under 3 months old. Clinical symptoms, serum thyroxine and TRAb, thyroid ultrasound and orbital computed tomography were used for the diagnoses.

Material: blood. This sequence was found in a woman aged 18-29 years with Graves' ophthalmopathy. This chain connects TRBV7-2 to TRBJ2-5; D call uncertain. In DNA form, the CDR3 reads TGTGCCAGCAGTCAATACCGGGCCCTGTACCAAGAGACCCAGTACTTC. Translation: CASSQYRALYQETQYF.